This T cell receptor (beta chain) originates from a study of CD8+ T cells in alopecia areata. Concerning this clone: Its antigen is still unknown.

Treatment specified: oral pan-JAK inhibitor, 5-10 mg twice daily. Researchers took lesional scalp punch biopsies and peripheral blood from people who were alopecia areata patients. The V gene's germline CDR1 is SGHNT and CDR2 YYREEE (reference sequence). Trimming shortened V by 4 bases and J by 0 bases, and 10 bases separated the two germline ends. This CDR3 contains 15 residues. Broader study findings: Sharing of TCRs across patients appeared less clear than in mice, possibly for HLA-related reasons.

RNA, once extracted, was reverse transcribed into cDNA for use as the sequencing template. Only in-frame clones appear in the TCRdb table, and some are missing; sequencing was by immunoSEQ multiplex PCR. The profile covers 150,000 to 200,000 clones, with approximately 51% appearing a single time and 9.5% to 13% taken by the ten largest. This sequence was found in a human donor with alopecia areata. The chain links TRBV5-4 to TRBJ2-2; D call uncertain. Sample: CD8+ T cells sorted from blood, taken around week 53, from a patient treated with tofacitinib. CDR3 in amino acids: CASSRLGTNTGELFF. The CDR3 nucleotides read TGTGCCAGCAGCCGCTTGGGGACGAACACCGGGGAGCTGTTTTTT. Using reference TRBV5-4 and TRBJ2-2 for the parts outside the CDR3, the full variable domain is ETGVTQSPTHLIKTRGQQVTLRCSSQSGHNTVSWYQQALGQGPQFIFQYYREEENGRGNFPPRFSGLQFPNYSSELNVNALELDDSALYLCASSRLGTNTGELFFGEGSRLTVL.